The next 31 T cell receptor beta chains were all read from a single sample in a study of T cell repertoires in cytomegalovirus infection. One entry per CDR3 protein, called by TCRdb with MiXCR from the reads. The sample gives about a million distinct CDR3 sequences, roughly 30% of which show up once; over 12% is in the top ten. For these receptors, no antigen is known. Sequencing was performed on cultured CD8+ T cells from PBMCs, taken from culture after CMV antigen stimulation. These receptors were collected from a human donor in good health (CMV status not recorded). Some clones in this sample may be carry-over from other donors' samples.

In this sample, this clonotype turned up a few times. V and J are TRBV27 and TRBJ2-7; 8 nucleotides align to TRBD1. From germline, CDR1 is MNHEY and CDR2 SMNVEV (reference sequence). With V trimmed by 7 bases and J by 2 bases, 16 bases remained unmatched. The CDR3 runs to 17 residues. In DNA form, the CDR3 reads TGTGCCAGCAATCCTCGCCGGGGCAGGGGGCCCGCCTACGAGCAGTACTTC. It codes for CASNPRRGRGPAYEQYF.

This clonotype is a singleton in its sample. The chain couples TRBV12-5 to TRBJ2-2; D not certain. Looked up from germline, CDR1 is LGHNT and CDR2 is FRNRAP. The CDR3 extends over 11 amino acids. The V end was cut by 7 bases, the J end by 7 bases, with 7 bases between. CDR3 coding DNA: TGTGCTAGTGTTGCCCACGGGGAGCTGTTTTTT. It encodes CASVAHGELFF.

The V and J genes are TRBV14 and TRBJ1-6; D is possibly TRBD1 (5 bases). The CDR3 length is 15 residues. Trimming stripped 4 bases from V and 6 bases from J, with 13 bases between. Germline assignment: CDR1 SGHDN and CDR2 FVKESK. The CDR3 reads CASSPWGGGNSPLHF. CDR3 coding DNA: TGTGCCAGCAGCCCTTGGGGGGGGGGTAATTCACCCCTCCACTTT. Full variable domain (outside the CDR3, taken from reference TRBV14 and TRBJ1-6): EAGVTQFPSHSVIEKGQTVTLRCDPISGHDNLYWYRRVMGKEIKFLLHFVKESKQDESGMPNNRFLAERTGGTYSTLKVQPAELEDSGVYFCASSPWGGGNSPLHFGNGTRLTVT.

This chain uses TRBV7-9 with TRBJ1-3; no reliable D call. V gave up 5 bases and J gave up 2 bases, with 13 bases separating them. The CDR3 length is 15 residues. Germline V gene lookup returns CDR1 SEHNR and CDR2 FQNEAQ (reference sequence). The CDR3 DNA reads as TGTGCCAGCAGCATCCCCCGTGGGGCTGGAAACACCATATATTTT. This translates into CASSIPRGAGNTIYF.

The chain couples TRBV6-2 or TRBV6-3 to TRBJ2-2, with 8 bases lining up with TRBD2. The CDR3 length is 16 residues. In germline, CDR1 is MNHEY, CDR2 SVGEGT. The J segment lost 6 bases and the V segment lost 0 bases, leaving 6 bases of the junction unmatched. CDR3 in DNA: TGTGCCAGCAGTTACTCGGGACTAGAATTGTCCGGGGAGCTGTTTTTT. Its protein product is CASSYSGLELSGELFF.

This clonotype showed up many times. The gene calls are TRBV7-2 and TRBJ1-5, with 7 positions matching TRBD1. Trimming at V came to 3 bases and at J to 4 bases, leaving 6 bases not matched to a gene. The V gene's germline CDR1 is SGHTA and CDR2 FQGNSA. The CDR3 extends over 15 amino acids. This chain's CDR3 is CASSLNRGGNQPQHF. For the CDR3, the DNA is TGTGCCAGCAGCTTGAACAGGGGCGGAAATCAGCCCCAGCATTTT.

This chain joins TRBV27 and TRBJ1-2; 9 positions agree with TRBD1. Germline V lookup: CDR1 MNHEY, CDR2 SMNVEV (reference sequence). This CDR3 contains 14 residues. V gave up 5 bases and J gave up 8 bases; unmatched junction bases: 9. This CDR3 reads CASSLHRDREGYTF. Here the CDR3 DNA reads TGTGCCAGCAGTCTACACCGGGACAGGGAGGGCTACACCTTC.

In regard to this clonotype: One end of the junction varies from germline; a read error may be responsible. The chain combines TRBV27 with TRBJ2-7; 10 bases are shared with TRBD1. Germline V gene sequence: CDR1 MNHEY, CDR2 SMNVEV (reference sequence). There are 13 residues in the CDR3. The DNA of the CDR3 is TGTGTCAGCAGAGGACAGGGGGCCTACGAGCAGTACTTC. This translates into CVSRGQGAYEQYF.

The chain employs TRBV20-1 and TRBJ2-2; possible D gene TRBD1, 6 bases. The CDR3 runs to 12 residues. The germline V gene has CDR1 DFQATT and CDR2 SNEGSKA (reference sequence). The germline V and J ends were trimmed by 7 bases and 6 bases, with 12 bases remaining between them. In DNA, the CDR3 is TGCAGTGGACAGGAAAACTCCGGGGAGCTGTTTTTT. Residues: CSGQENSGELFF.

This clonotype has a count of ten or more. The chain has TRBV7-2 and TRBJ2-3, with 8 bases that match TRBD2. V trimming: 4 bases; J trimming: 1 base; junction bases outside the gene matches: 7. From germline, CDR1 is SGHTA and CDR2 FQGNSA. The CDR3 runs to 16 residues. CDR3 sequence (DNA): TGTGCCAGCAGCTCCCGGGCTAGCGGGCGCACAGATACGCAGTATTTT. Protein product: CASSSRASGRTDTQYF.

The chain is built from TRBV7-3 and TRBJ2-1; TRBD2 is a possible D gene (6 bases). Germline CDR1 SGHTA, CDR2 FQGTGA. V shed 1 base and J shed 3 bases, with 10 bases lying between them. This CDR3 comprises 15 residues. The CDR3 protein is CASSLRGEDYNEQFF. In nucleotides, the CDR3 is TGTGCCAGCAGCTTAAGGGGGGAGGACTACAATGAGCAGTTCTTC.

This clonotype turned up a few times. The rearrangement links TRBV11-2 to TRBJ2-3, with 11 bases fitting TRBD2. CDR3 length equals 18 residues. The junction had 10 bases not matched to a gene; V was cut back by 5 bases and J by 0 bases. Germline lookup yields CDR1 SGHAT and CDR2 FQNNGV. The CDR3 bases are TGTGCCAGCAGCAATCTAGCGGGGGGCGGAACTAGCACAGATACGCAGTATTTT. This sequence encodes CASSNLAGGGTSTDTQYF. Full variable domain (remainder filled in from reference TRBV11-2 and TRBJ2-3): EAGVAQSPRYKIIEKRQSVAFWCNPISGHATLYWYQQILGQGPKLLIQFQNNGVVDDSQLPKDRFSAERLKGVDSTLKIQPAKLEDSAVYLCASSNLAGGGTSTDTQYFGPGTRLTVL.

The chain has TRBV10-2 and TRBJ2-1; 7 positions match TRBD2. The CDR3 runs 13 residues. Per germline, CDR1 WSHSY and CDR2 SAAADI. V shed 8 bases, J shed 7 bases, and the junction held 8 bases outside the gene matches. Here the CDR3 DNA reads TGCGCCAGCGGACTAGGGATGTTGAATGAGCAGTTCTTC. It is translated as CASGLGMLNEQFF.

The chain joins TRBV11-3 to TRBJ2-2; 8 bases align to TRBD2. Unmatched junction bases numbered 6, after V lost 3 bases and J lost 3 bases. Germline CDR1 is SGHNT and CDR2 is YENEEA. The CDR3 covers 16 residues. CDR3 bases: TGTGCCAGCAGCTTGACGGGGGGGCCTCACACCGGGGAGCTGTTTTTT. Translation gives CASSLTGGPHTGELFF. Looking up the rest from reference TRBV11-3 and TRBJ2-2 gives the full variable domain: EAGVVQSPRYKIIEKKQPVAFWCNPISGHNTLYWYLQNLGQGPELLIRYENEEAVDDSQLPKDRFSAERLKGVDSTLKIQPAELGDSAVYLCASSLTGGPHTGELFFGEGSRLTVL.

This clonotype was counted between two and nine times. V and J are TRBV10-3 and TRBJ2-7; D not certain. V was trimmed by 6 bases and J by 4 bases, leaving 10 bases between them. There are 12 residues in the CDR3. Germline lookup yields CDR1 ENHRY and CDR2 SYGVKD. In nucleotides, the CDR3 is TGTGCCATCAGGGTTGGAAATTACGAGCAGTACTTC. It specifies CAIRVGNYEQYF.

This clonotype appeared many times. V and J are TRBV7-8 and TRBJ2-1, with TRBD1 as a possible D gene (6 bases). The CDR3 length is 15 residues. The germline gives CDR1 SGHVS, CDR2 FQNEAQ. Trimming removed 6 bases from V and 5 bases from J, with 17 bases in between. The CDR3 sequence: CASRLTGQRNNEQFF. CDR3 in DNA: TGTGCCAGCAGGCTGACAGGACAGAGGAACAATGAGCAGTTCTTC. Full variable domain (remainder filled in from reference TRBV7-8 and TRBJ2-1): GAGVSQSPRYKVAKRGQDVALRCDPISGHVSLFWYQQALGQGPEFLTYFQNEAQLDKSGLPSDRFFAERPEGSVSTLKIQRTQQEDSAVYLCASRLTGQRNNEQFFGPGTRLTVL.

Many counts were recorded for this clonotype. The J gene is TRBJ1-1, the V gene TRBV7-8; TRBD1 is a possible D gene (5 bases). The ends were cut back, 1 base at V and 6 bases at J, with 12 bases in the middle. CDR1 and CDR2 from the germline V gene are SGHVS and FQNEAQ. This CDR3 contains 14 residues. In DNA, the CDR3 is TGTGCCAGCAGCTTAGGGTGGGGGGACTCTGAAGCTTTCTTT. Amino acids: CASSLGWGDSEAFF.

This chain uses TRBV12-3 or TRBV12-4 with TRBJ1-4, with TRBD1 as a possible D gene (5 bases). Trimming removed 5 bases at V and 0 bases at J, with 10 bases between. The CDR3 contains 15 residues. The CDR3 loop reads CASSEGASTNEKLFF. CDR3 DNA sequence: TGTGCCAGCAGTGAAGGGGCCTCAACTAATGAAAAACTGTTTTTT.

This clonotype showed up just once. The chain joins TRBV6-2 or TRBV6-3 to TRBJ2-7, with D perhaps TRBD1 (5 bases). The germline gives CDR1 MNHEY, CDR2 SVGEGT. This CDR3 is 9 amino acids long. In DNA form, the CDR3 reads TGTCCGACAGTCTACGAGCAGTACGTC. Translating gives CPTVYEQYV.

The DNA for the CDR3 is TGTGCCAGCAGTCCCAGAGGGGTCAATGAGCAGTTCTTC. Protein product: CASSPRGVNEQFF. The chain joins TRBV12-3 or TRBV12-4 to TRBJ2-1; D possibly uses TRBD1 or TRBD2 (5 bases each). The germline V and J ends were trimmed by 5 bases and 6 bases, with 11 bases remaining between them. This CDR3 is built from 13 residues.

This rearrangement joins TRBV7-9 to TRBJ2-5, with TRBD1 matching 7 bases. The germline CDR1 and CDR2 sequences are SEHNR and FQNEAQ (reference sequence). The CDR3 loop spans 14 amino acids. J gave up 4 bases and V 8 bases, and 10 bases lay outside the gene matches. In nucleotides, the CDR3 is TGTGCCAGCTTGAGGGGGCCCTTTTTAGAGACCCAGTACTTC. Its translation: CASLRGPFLETQYF.

The rearrangement joins TRBV5-6 to TRBJ2-7; no clear D. The CDR3 length is 12 residues. The germline V gene has CDR1 SGHDT and CDR2 YYEEEE. The V end was cut by 4 bases, the J end by 4 bases, with 9 bases between. The DNA for the CDR3 is TGTGCCAGCAGCACTACTGCGTACGAGCAGTACTTC. It translates to CASSTTAYEQYF.

The chain couples TRBV10-1 to TRBJ2-7; tentative D call: TRBD1 (6 bases). In germline, CDR1 is WNHNN, CDR2 SYGVQD (reference sequence). Trimming cost V 3 bases and J 3 bases, with 15 bases left between them. The length of the CDR3 is 15 residues. The CDR3 loop reads CASSDPRPTGYEQYF. CDR3 coding DNA: TGCGCCAGCAGTGACCCCAGGCCGACAGGCTACGAGCAGTACTTC.

The chain has TRBV3-1 and TRBJ2-3, with D maybe TRBD2 (5 bases). The V gene lost 3 bases and the J gene lost 5 bases, with 12 bases spanning the gap. The germline V gene has CDR1 LGHDT and CDR2 YNNKEL (reference sequence). The CDR3 sequence is 14 residues long. The CDR3 nucleotides read TGTGCCAGCAGCCAGACTCCCCGGGAAGATACGCAGTATTTT. Protein product: CASSQTPREDTQYF.

This chain joins TRBV7-9 and TRBJ2-5; possibly TRBD2 for D (7 bases). Germline CDR1 and CDR2: SEHNR and FQNEAQ (reference sequence). This CDR3 spans 15 amino acids. Trimming stripped 7 bases from V and 1 base from J, with 16 bases between. The CDR3 protein is CASILGGGPQETQYF. The CDR3 bases are TGTGCCAGCATCCTTGGGGGGGGGCCCCAAGAGACCCAGTACTTC. The complete variable domain, with remaining parts taken from reference TRBV7-9 and TRBJ2-5, reads DTGVSQNPRHKITKRGQNVTFRCDPISEHNRLYWYRQTLGQGPEFLTYFQNEAQLEKSRLLSDRFSAERPKGSFSTLEIQRTEQGDSAMYLCASILGGGPQETQYFGPGTRLLVL.

The sample holds many counts of this clonotype. This chain uses TRBV27 with TRBJ1-1; D might be TRBD1 (6 bases). CDR1 is MNHEY, CDR2 SMNVEV, per germline (reference sequence). This CDR3 has 11 residues. Trimming stripped 8 bases from V and 5 bases from J, with 9 bases between. CDR3 residues: CASLRGTEAFF. CDR3 bases: TGTGCCAGCCTAAGGGGGACTGAAGCTTTCTTT.

The table lists this clonotype with a few counts. The chain links TRBV10-3 to TRBJ2-1; 7 nucleotides match TRBD1. Germline V gives CDR1 ENHRY, CDR2 SYGVKD. CDR3 length: 14 residues. CDR3 residues: CATGGTGDDNEQFF. Written as DNA, the CDR3 is TGTGCTACCGGAGGCACAGGGGATGACAATGAGCAGTTCTTC.

The chain couples TRBV6-1 to TRBJ2-7; tentative D call: TRBD2 (5 bases). Between the trimmed V and J ends, which lost 0 bases and 0 bases, there was a span of 15 bases. The CDR3 contains 17 residues. CDR1 is MNHNS and CDR2 is SASEGT in the germline V gene. CDR3 region: CASSEALGLRSSYEQYF. The CDR3 DNA sequence: TGTGCCAGCAGTGAAGCGCTTGGACTGAGGAGCTCCTACGAGCAGTACTTC.

The V and J genes are TRBV7-6 and TRBJ2-1; D is unresolved. V was shortened by 5 bases and J by 4 bases, with 21 bases between the two germline ends. CDR3 length equals 17 residues. Per germline, CDR1 SGHVS and CDR2 FNYEAQ. The CDR3 bases are TGTGCCAGCAGCCCAAGTCTCGGGCGGACCCCTTACAATGAGCAGTTCTTC. It specifies CASSPSLGRTPYNEQFF.

J is TRBJ1-6 and V is TRBV12-3 or TRBV12-4, with TRBD1 identical over 7 bases. This CDR3 is built from 13 residues. V dropped 5 bases and J dropped 9; count of bases not matched to a gene: 4. The CDR3 region has the DNA TGTGCCAGCAGTGCGACAGGGAGTTCACCCCTCCACTTT. Protein: CASSATGSSPLHF.

The V gene is TRBV7-4, the J gene TRBJ1-1; D is unresolved. V lost 5 bases and J lost 2, with 15 bases in between. The CDR3 length is 15 residues. Per germline, CDR1 SGHVT and CDR2 SQSDAQ. CDR3 in DNA: TGTGCCAGCAGCCCAAGGCTGACTCTTAACACTGAAGCTTTCTTT. It is translated as CASSPRLTLNTEAFF.